The 6 T cell receptor beta chains below come from one sample, sequenced in a study of a mutant IDH1 vaccine in newly diagnosed glioma. Their antigen targets remain unknown. Time point defined: week 5, during vaccination. Vaccinated patients received 300 ug of mutant IDH1 20-mer peptide per dose, with topical imiquimod. The method was immunoSEQ multiplex PCR; TCRdb's version includes in-frame clones alone and lacks a portion of them. The sample has almost 30,000 clones; about 90% are singletons. The specimen comprised peripheral blood mononuclear cells (PBMCs), sampled from a glioma patient whose treatment included an IDH1 peptide vaccine. These receptors came from a woman between 35 and 50 years old with glioma. Some clones in this sample may be carry-over from other donors' samples.

V and J are TRBV7-8 and TRBJ1-4; no reliable D call. The V and J ends lost 5 bases and 5 bases respectively, with 15 bases between them. The length of the CDR3 is 15 residues. CDR1 is SGHVS and CDR2 is FQNEAQ in the germline V gene. The CDR3 is CASSPTPGPNEKLFF. The CDR3 DNA follows: TGTGCCAGCAGCCCAACTCCGGGCCCCAATGAAAAACTGTTTTTT. Looking up the rest from reference TRBV7-8 and TRBJ1-4 gives the full variable domain: GAGVSQSPRYKVAKRGQDVALRCDPISGHVSLFWYQQALGQGPEFLTYFQNEAQLDKSGLPSDRFFAERPEGSVSTLKIQRTQQEDSAVYLCASSPTPGPNEKLFFGSGTQLSVL.

The chain employs TRBV7-9 and TRBJ1-4, with D possibly being TRBD1 (6 bases). This CDR3 has 15 residues. Deletions cut 4 bases from V and 6 bases from J, with 15 bases between. Germline CDR1 is SEHNR and CDR2 is FQNEAQ (reference sequence). The CDR3 spells CASSWRGAEDEKLFF. The CDR3 nucleotides read TGTGCCAGCAGCTGGCGGGGGGCTGAGGATGAAAAACTGTTTTTT.

This clone was seen only a few times. The chain employs TRBV4-2 and TRBJ2-3, with 10 nucleotides matching TRBD2. V lost 3 bases, J lost 0 bases, and 6 bases stayed unmatched. This CDR3 is built from 17 residues. From germline, CDR1 is LGHNA and CDR2 YNFKEQ. The CDR3: CASSQLAGASSTDTQYF. The CDR3 DNA reads as TGTGCCAGCAGCCAGCTAGCGGGGGCCTCTAGCACAGATACGCAGTATTTT.

The CDR3 region has the DNA TGTGCCAGCAGCTCCTGGCCTTCGGAGGGCACGAACACTGAAGCTTTCTTT. Its translation is CASSSWPSEGTNTEAFF. This chain links TRBV7-3 with TRBJ1-1; no clear D gene. The CDR3 sequence is 17 residues long. V lost 4 bases to trimming and J lost 1 base, with 19 bases between them. Germline V gene sequence: CDR1 SGHTA, CDR2 FQGTGA.

This chain uses TRBV7-8 with TRBJ2-7; D possibly corresponds to TRBD2 (6 bases). The CDR3 contains 15 residues. From germline, CDR1 is SGHVS and CDR2 FQNEAQ. Trimming left V 4 bases short and J 4 bases short, with 17 bases between. Written as DNA, the CDR3 is TGTGCCAGCAGCTCATCCCCCCAGGGAGGTTACGAGCAGTACTTC. This encodes CASSSSPQGGYEQYF.

This clone was picked up one time. The chain joins TRBV5-1 to TRBJ2-3; TRBD1 or TRBD2 may be the D gene (5 bases each). Germline CDR1 is SGHRS and CDR2 is YFSETQ. Trimming shortened V by 4 bases and J by 0 bases, and 9 bases separated the two germline ends. This CDR3 contains 14 residues. The CDR3 nucleotides are TGCGCCAGCAGCCCCGAGGGGAGCACAGATACGCAGTATTTT. Its protein is CASSPEGSTDTQYF. The whole variable domain, remainder taken from reference TRBV5-1 and TRBJ2-3, is KAGVTQTPRYLIKTRGQQVTLSCSPISGHRSVSWYQQTPGQGLQFLFEYFSETQRNKGNFPGRFSGRQFSNSRSEMNVSTLELGDSALYLCASSPEGSTDTQYFGPGTRLTVL.